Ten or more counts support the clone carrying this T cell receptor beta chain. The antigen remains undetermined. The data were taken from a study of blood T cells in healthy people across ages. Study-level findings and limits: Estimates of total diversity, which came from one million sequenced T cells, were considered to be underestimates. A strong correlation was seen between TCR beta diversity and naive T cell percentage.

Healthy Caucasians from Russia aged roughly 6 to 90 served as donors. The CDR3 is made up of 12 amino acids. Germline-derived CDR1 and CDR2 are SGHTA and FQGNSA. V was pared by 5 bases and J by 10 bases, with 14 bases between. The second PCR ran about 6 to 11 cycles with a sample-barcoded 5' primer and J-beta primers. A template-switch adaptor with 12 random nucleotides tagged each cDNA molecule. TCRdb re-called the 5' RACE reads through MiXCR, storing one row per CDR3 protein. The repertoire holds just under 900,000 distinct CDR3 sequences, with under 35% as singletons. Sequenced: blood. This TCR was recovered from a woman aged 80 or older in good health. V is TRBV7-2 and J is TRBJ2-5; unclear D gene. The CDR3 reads CASSPRGWDQYF. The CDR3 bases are TGTGCCAGCAGCCCCCGAGGATGGGACCAGTACTTC. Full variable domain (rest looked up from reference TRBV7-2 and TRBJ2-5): GAGVSQSPSNKVTEKGKDVELRCDPISGHTALYWYRQSLGQGLEFLIYFQGNSAPDKSGLPSDRFSAERTGGSVSTLTIQRTQQEDSAVYLCASSPRGWDQYFGPGTRLLVL.